This is a list of T cell receptor beta chains from one sample in a study of blood T cell repertoires in COVID-19. Measured with immunoSEQ multiplex PCR; TCRdb has only the in-frame clones, and not every one. The sample gives hundreds of thousands of clones, around 80% of which show up once; 15% to 20% is in the top ten. Sequencing input: peripheral blood. These receptors were taken from an elderly woman with active or convalescent COVID-19. The CDR3 runs from the conserved cysteine through the conserved F or W. Fields, in order: CDR3 length, D gene, V gene, J gene, clone size, CDR3 protein, CDR3 DNA. The D gene is left open where the match is weak. A row's size may be missing; if present it is once, few, many or a size class.

length: 13
D: -
V: TRBV4-2
J: TRBJ2-7
size: few
CDR3: CASSQGSGYEQYF
DNA: TGTGCCAGCAGCCAAGGGTCAGGCTACGAGCAGTACTTC

length: 14
D: -
V: TRBV6-2/TRBV6-3
J: TRBJ1-1
size: -
CDR3: CASSSLEANTEAFF
DNA: TGTGCCAGCAGCTCCCTAGAAGCGAACACTGAAGCTTTCTTT

length: 14
D: -
V: TRBV6-5
J: TRBJ1-6
size: -
CDR3: CASTSRVYNSPLHF
DNA: TGTGCCAGCACGAGCAGGGTGTATAATTCACCCCTCCACTTT

length: 16
D: -
V: TRBV5-6
J: TRBJ1-5
size: few
CDR3: CASSHQRGMSNQPQHF
DNA: TGTGCCAGCAGCCATCAGAGGGGGATGAGCAATCAGCCCCAGCATTTT

length: 15
D: -
V: TRBV19
J: TRBJ2-3
size: -
CDR3: CASSGQSLGEYTQYF
DNA: TGTGCCAGTAGCGGACAGTCCCTTGGGGAGTATACGCAGTATTTT

length: 13
D: -
V: TRBV29-1
J: TRBJ2-7
size: -
CDR3: CSVVGLEPYEQYF
DNA: TGCAGCGTTGTCGGCCTAGAACCCTACGAGCAGTACTTC

length: 15
D: -
V: TRBV7-3
J: TRBJ2-1
size: -
CDR3: CASSSQGLAGNEQFF
DNA: TGTGCCAGCAGCTCCCAGGGGCTAGCTGGAAATGAGCAGTTCTTC

length: 15
D: TRBD1
V: TRBV5-1
J: TRBJ1-4
size: -
CDR3: CASTRTGATNEKLFF
DNA: TGCGCCAGCACGAGGACAGGGGCAACTAATGAAAAACTGTTTTTT

length: 12
D: -
V: TRBV7-3
J: TRBJ2-1
size: -
CDR3: CASSTTDREQFF
DNA: TGTGCCAGCAGCACTACTGACCGCGAGCAGTTCTTC

length: 14
D: TRBD1
V: TRBV5-4
J: TRBJ2-7
size: once
CDR3: CASSDRRTGGEQYF
DNA: TGTGCCAGCAGCGACCGTCGGACAGGGGGGGAGCAGTACTTC

length: 18
D: TRBD2
V: TRBV6-2/TRBV6-3
J: TRBJ2-1
size: -
CDR3: CASSYPIAGGNPYNEQFF
DNA: TGTGCCAGCAGTTACCCAATAGCGGGAGGAAACCCCTACAATGAGCAGTTCTTC

length: 12
D: -
V: TRBV5-8
J: TRBJ1-2
size: once
CDR3: CASSSRNYGYTF
DNA: TGTGCCAGCAGCAGCAGGAACTATGGCTACACCTTC

length: 14
D: -
V: TRBV28
J: TRBJ1-5
size: -
CDR3: CATMTLQGNQPQHF
DNA: TGTGCCACCATGACTTTACAGGGCAATCAGCCCCAGCATTTT

length: 15
D: -
V: TRBV28
J: TRBJ1-5
size: once
CDR3: CASLISFRVNQPQHF
DNA: TGTGCCAGCCTCATTAGCTTCAGGGTGAATCAGCCCCAGCATTTT

length: 14
D: TRBD1
V: TRBV18
J: TRBJ2-5
size: -
CDR3: CASSRDRREETQYF
DNA: TGTGCCAGCTCACGGGACAGAAGAGAAGAGACCCAGTACTTC

length: 16
D: TRBD2
V: TRBV3-1/TRBV3-2
J: TRBJ2-3
size: -
CDR3: CASSPRGTSGSLTQYF
DNA: TGTGCCAGCAGCCCACGTGGGACTAGCGGGAGTCTGACGCAGTATTTT